The 7 T cell receptor beta chains below were found in one sample sequenced in a study of cytotoxic CD8 clonotypes in ibrutinib-treated CLL. Sequencing used immunoSEQ multiplex PCR; TCRdb keeps in-frame clones, though not all of them. Of about 150,000 clones listed, 76% are singletons. Specimen: PBMCs, collected after 24 months of ibrutinib treatment. The receptors here all came from a human donor with chronic lymphocytic leukemia.

A single count supports this clone. The chain carries TRBV18 and TRBJ2-4; D unclear. Germline values: CDR1 KGHSH, CDR2 LQKENI. V dropped 2 bases and J dropped 4 bases, with 21 bases sitting between them. The CDR3 runs to 18 residues. The CDR3 DNA reads TGTGCCAGCTCACCAGGACCGCAACACCCCCCACCAAAAAACATTCAGTACTTC. Its protein product is CASSPGPQHPPPKNIQYF.

The chain is built from TRBV7-9 and TRBJ2-3; possible D gene TRBD2, 6 bases. CDR1 and CDR2 from the germline V gene are SEHNR and FQNEAQ (reference sequence). CDR3 length: 13 amino acids. Trimming took off 7 bases at V and 1 base at J, with 9 bases between the two ends. The CDR3 here is CASTPGGTDTQYF. CDR3 DNA: TGTGCCAGCACCCCGGGGGGCACAGATACGCAGTATTTT.

This rearrangement joins TRBV7-9 to TRBJ2-7, with TRBD2 matching 8 bases. The CDR3 sequence is 16 residues long. Germline-derived CDR1 and CDR2 are SEHNR and FQNEAQ (reference sequence). Germline trimming cut 7 bases from V and 3 bases from J; bases unmatched to any gene: 14. CDR3: CASTHTGVSGGYEQYF. CDR3 coding DNA: TGTGCCAGCACCCACACAGGAGTCAGCGGGGGCTACGAGCAGTACTTC.

The V and J genes are TRBV2 and TRBJ1-5; possibly TRBD1 for D (5 bases). The CDR3 is made up of 14 amino acids. Trimming took off 3 bases at V and 0 bases at J, with 6 bases between the two ends. Germline assignment: CDR1 SNHLY and CDR2 FYNNEI. CDR3 nucleotide sequence: TGTGCCAGCAGTGAGACAGATAGCAATCAGCCCCAGCATTTT. Its translation: CASSETDSNQPQHF.

The chain has TRBV6-5 and TRBJ2-7; the D is unclear. V lost 4 bases to trimming and J lost 2 bases, with 12 bases between them. The CDR3 is 14 residues long. Germline V lookup: CDR1 MNHEY, CDR2 SVGAGI. The CDR3 protein is CASSLVGNAYEQYF. The CDR3 nucleotides read TGTGCCAGCAGTTTGGTGGGAAACGCCTACGAGCAGTACTTC.

This clone was seen more than once but under ten times. This chain connects TRBV28 to TRBJ1-5; D gene unclear. Trimming pared 3 bases from V and 0 bases from J, leaving 9 bases between. The CDR3 totals 15 residues. Germline V gene lookup returns CDR1 MDHEN and CDR2 SYDVKM. CDR3 DNA: TGTGCCAGCAGTTTGGTCAAGGATAGCAATCAGCCCCAGCATTTT. It translates to CASSLVKDSNQPQHF.

Here the CDR3 DNA reads TGTGCCAGCAGCTTATCAAAGGGCGGATCCAGAGGGGGGGTCAATGAGCAGTTCTTC. Residues: CASSLSKGGSRGGVNEQFF. The chain is built from TRBV7-9 and TRBJ2-1, with D tentatively TRBD2 (7 bases). CDR1 SEHNR and CDR2 FQNEAQ come from the germline V gene (reference sequence). The CDR3 covers 19 residues. V was cut by 2 bases and J by 6 bases, with 26 bases left in between.